This note documents a single TCR beta chain sequence. Its specificity is not known. This entry is derived from a study of radiation and T cells in renal cell carcinoma. Whole-study context: Nephrectomy followed 15 Gy stereotactic body radiation by 4 weeks.

The protocol was immunoSEQ multiplex PCR, while the TCRdb copy is restricted to in-frame clones and leaves out a portion. This sample yields roughly 130,000 clones, of which 70% to 90% are seen a single time; about 5.6% belongs to the top ten. Time point: blood 2 weeks post-SBRT. Treatment meaning: 15 Gy SBRT to primary tumor, nephrectomy 4 weeks later. After SBRT, blood was collected at 2 and 4 weeks, plus baseline. The tumor was a clear cell renal cell carcinoma. General study results and limits: Top tumor clonotypes rose in blood 2 weeks post-radiation, then contracted.

The J segment lost 8 bases and the V segment lost 5 bases, leaving 4 bases of the junction unmatched. Germline CDR1 is SGHAT and CDR2 is FQNNGV. The CDR3 runs 14 residues. J is TRBJ1-4 and V is TRBV11-2; 11 nucleotides line up with TRBD1. This material consisted of blood, taken from a patient whose treatment included radiotherapy and nephrectomy. The TCR was taken from an older woman with renal cell carcinoma. CDR3 DNA: TGTGCCAGCAGCGGACAGGGGGCGAGGGAAAAACTGTTTTTT. It translates to CASSGQGAREKLFF.